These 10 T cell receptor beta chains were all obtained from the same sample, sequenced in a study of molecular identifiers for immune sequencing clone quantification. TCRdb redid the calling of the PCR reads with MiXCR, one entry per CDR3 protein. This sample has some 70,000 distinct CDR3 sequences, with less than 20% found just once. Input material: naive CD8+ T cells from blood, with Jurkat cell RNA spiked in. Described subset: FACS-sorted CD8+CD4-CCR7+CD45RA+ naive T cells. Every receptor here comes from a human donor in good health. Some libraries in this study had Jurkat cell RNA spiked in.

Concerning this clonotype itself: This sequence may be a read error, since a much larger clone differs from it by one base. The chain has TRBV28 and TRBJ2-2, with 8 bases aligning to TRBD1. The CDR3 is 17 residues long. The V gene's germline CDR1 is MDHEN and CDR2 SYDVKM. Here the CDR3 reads CASSLRIGDRHTEELFF. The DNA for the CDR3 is TGTGCCAGCAGTTTACGGATCGGGGACAGGCACACCGAGGAGCTGTTTTTT.

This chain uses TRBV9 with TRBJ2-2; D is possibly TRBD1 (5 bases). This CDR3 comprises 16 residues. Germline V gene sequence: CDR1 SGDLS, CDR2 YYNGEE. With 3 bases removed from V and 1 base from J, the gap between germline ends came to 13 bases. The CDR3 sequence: CASSAQPGKNTGELFF. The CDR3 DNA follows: TGTGCCAGCAGCGCCCAGCCAGGGAAGAACACCGGGGAGCTGTTTTTT.

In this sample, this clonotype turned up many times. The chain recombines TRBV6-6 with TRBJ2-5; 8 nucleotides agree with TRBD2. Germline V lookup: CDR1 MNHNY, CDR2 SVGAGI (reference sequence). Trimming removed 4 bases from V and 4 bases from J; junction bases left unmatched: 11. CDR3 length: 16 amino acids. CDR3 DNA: TGTGCCAGCAGTTCCGAACCGGGGCTAGCGGGAGAGACCCAGTACTTC. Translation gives CASSSEPGLAGETQYF.

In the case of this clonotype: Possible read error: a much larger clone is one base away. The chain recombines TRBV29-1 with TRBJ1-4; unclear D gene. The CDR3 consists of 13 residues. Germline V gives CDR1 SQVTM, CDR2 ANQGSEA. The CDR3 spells CSVVWALSEKLLF. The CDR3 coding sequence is TGCAGCGTTGTTTGGGCGCTAAGTGAAAAACTGCTTTTT.

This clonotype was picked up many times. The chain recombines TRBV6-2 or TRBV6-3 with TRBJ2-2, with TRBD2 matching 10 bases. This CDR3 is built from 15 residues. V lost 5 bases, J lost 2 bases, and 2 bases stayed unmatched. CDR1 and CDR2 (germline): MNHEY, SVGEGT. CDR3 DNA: TGTGCCAGCAGTGGACTAGCGGACAACACCGGGGAGCTGTTTTTT. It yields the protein CASSGLADNTGELFF.

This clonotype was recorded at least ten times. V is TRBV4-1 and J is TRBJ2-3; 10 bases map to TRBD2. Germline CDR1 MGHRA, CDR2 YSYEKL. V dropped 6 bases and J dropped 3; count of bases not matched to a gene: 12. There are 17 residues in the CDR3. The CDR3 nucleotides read TGCGCCAGCAGTCCCCCCGGGGGAGCGGGAGGGACAGATACGCAGTATTTT. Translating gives CASSPPGGAGGTDTQYF.

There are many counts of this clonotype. The CDR3 loop is CASSSLETQYF. In DNA form, the CDR3 reads TGTGCCAGTAGTAGTTTGGAGACCCAGTACTTC. This chain links TRBV19 with TRBJ2-5; D is uncertain. Trimming left V 4 bases short and J 5 bases short, with 5 bases between. Germline V gives CDR1 LNHDA, CDR2 SQIVND (reference sequence). CDR3 length equals 11 residues.

CDR3 sequence reads: CASSSPLYELPYEQYF. The CDR3 DNA reads as TGTGCCAGCAGCTCACCCCTTTATGAACTGCCATACGAGCAGTACTTC. The chain links TRBV11-2 to TRBJ2-7; D remains ambiguous. V lost 4 bases and J lost 4, with 20 bases in between. The CDR3 runs 16 residues. From germline, CDR1 is SGHAT and CDR2 FQNNGV.

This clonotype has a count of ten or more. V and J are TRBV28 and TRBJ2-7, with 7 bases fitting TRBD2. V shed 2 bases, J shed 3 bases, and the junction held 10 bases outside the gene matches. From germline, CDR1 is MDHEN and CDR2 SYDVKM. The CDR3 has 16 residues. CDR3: CASSLDPLARNYEQYF. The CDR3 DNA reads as TGTGCCAGCAGTTTAGATCCACTAGCGCGAAACTACGAGCAGTACTTC.

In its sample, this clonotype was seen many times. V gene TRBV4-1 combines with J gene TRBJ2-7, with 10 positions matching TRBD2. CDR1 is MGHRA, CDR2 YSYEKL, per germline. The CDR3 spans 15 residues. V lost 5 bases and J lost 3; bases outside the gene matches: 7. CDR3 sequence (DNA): TGCGCCAGCAGCTATCGGACTAGCGGTGGCTACGAGCAGTACTTC. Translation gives CASSYRTSGGYEQYF.